The present T cell receptor beta chain was sequenced within a study of blood T cell repertoires in COVID-19. About the research overall: Samples came from the United States, Italy and Spain, spanning acute and convalescent COVID-19. PBMCs, B-cell-depleted T cells, or T cells were the source of the cDNA or gDNA that made up the material.

Original data processing: Estimation of nucleated cell counts relied on the amplification of reference gene primers. TCRdb keeps only in-frame clones here, not all; method: immunoSEQ multiplex PCR. Clone size and the V and J calls come from that table; the DNA yielded D and trimming. Here the sample spans some 250,000 clones, roughly 80% being singletons. The CDR3 is made up of 14 amino acids. Per germline, CDR1 SGHDT and CDR2 YYEEEE. V shed 4 bases and J 8 bases; nucleotides not matched to a gene: 9. The sample holds a few counts of this clone. The sequence came from a woman of 80 years or more with acute or convalescent COVID-19. The chain employs TRBV5-6 and TRBJ1-2; 9 nucleotides line up with TRBD1. Sequences were obtained from peripheral blood. The CDR3, as DNA: TGTGCCAGCAGCCTCCAAGGGACAGGGCGAGGCTACACCTTC. Translating it yields CASSLQGTGRGYTF.